The 13 T cell receptor beta chains below all came from one sample that was sequenced in a study of long-term antiretroviral therapy in people with HIV (dated by TCRdb to about 2022). The immunoSEQ hsTCRB v3.0 assay was used at survey level resolution to sequence the TRB variable region. TCRdb retrieved this table from immuneACCESS and kept in-frame rearrangements only. Not all clones are present; in checked studies, unresolved V genes account for under half, and no reason is known for the remainder. This sample is represented by about 36,000 clones; almost 85% of them were singletons. The ten largest clones capture approximately 6.1% of the sample. The sequenced sample was unsorted PBMCs, obtained 0.6 years after starting antiretroviral therapy. The receptors shown here come from a man between 18 and 29 years old with HIV.

V and J are TRBV28 and TRBJ2-5, with TRBD1 matching over 9 bases. The junction had 12 bases not matched to a gene; V was cut back by 3 bases and J by 4 bases. This CDR3 comprises 17 residues. Germline V gene sequence: CDR1 MDHEN, CDR2 SYDVKM. The CDR3 DNA reads TGTGCCAGCAGTTTCTTCTTACAGGGGGCGCCTTTAGAGACCCAGTACTTC. Residues: CASSFFLQGAPLETQYF.

The V call is TRBV28, the J call TRBJ1-2; D is uncertain. The CDR3 extends over 14 amino acids. Germline V lookup: CDR1 MDHEN, CDR2 SYDVKM. V was cut by 5 bases and J by 5 bases, with 15 bases left in between. CDR3 sequence: CASSPSLGFYGYTF. The CDR3 DNA sequence: TGTGCCAGCAGTCCCAGTTTGGGGTTTTATGGCTACACCTTC.

The rearrangement links TRBV13 to TRBJ2-7, with 8 bases aligning to TRBD2. Germline CDR1 reads PRHDT; CDR2 reads FYEKMQ (reference sequence). V lost 0 bases, J lost 4 bases, and 11 bases stayed unmatched. CDR3 size: 17 residues. The CDR3 bases are TGTGCCAGCAGCTTAGGCCGGGGTAGCGGGATGGCATACGAGCAGTACTTC. Protein sequence: CASSLGRGSGMAYEQYF. The complete variable domain, with remaining parts taken from reference TRBV13 and TRBJ2-7, reads AAGVIQSPRHLIKEKRETATLKCYPIPRHDTVYWYQQGPGQDPQFLISFYEKMQSDKGSIPDRFSAQQFSDYHSELNMSSLELGDSALYFCASSLGRGSGMAYEQYFGPGTRLTVT.

V usage is TRBV11-2 and J usage is TRBJ2-3; a possible D gene is TRBD2 (5 bases). Trimming removed 4 bases at V and 7 bases at J, with 6 bases between. The CDR3 contains 11 residues. Germline values: CDR1 SGHAT, CDR2 FQNNGV. CDR3 loop: CASSSGYTQYF. The CDR3 coding sequence is TGTGCCAGCAGCTCGGGGTATACGCAGTATTTT.

V gene TRBV6-6 combines with J gene TRBJ2-1; possibly TRBD1 for D (5 bases). V gave up 4 bases and J gave up 7 bases, with 8 bases separating them. CDR3 length equals 12 residues. Germline-derived CDR1 and CDR2 are MNHNY and SVGAGI (reference sequence). The CDR3 DNA reads as TGTGCCAGCAGTTGGGGCCCGAATGAGCAGTTCTTC. This encodes CASSWGPNEQFF.

V usage is TRBV2 and J usage is TRBJ1-4; the D gene is possibly TRBD1 (6 bases). Germline loops: CDR1 SNHLY, CDR2 FYNNEI. V lost 6 bases, J lost 3 bases, and 14 bases lay in between. The CDR3 is 15 residues long. The CDR3 protein is CASRTGFHSNEKLFF. CDR3 nucleotides: TGTGCCAGCAGAACAGGGTTTCATTCTAATGAAAAACTGTTTTTT.

This chain joins TRBV7-2 and TRBJ2-5; 12 nucleotides align to TRBD2. This CDR3 has 18 residues. Germline loops: CDR1 SGHTA, CDR2 FQGNSA. V gave up 5 bases and J gave up 5 bases; unmatched junction bases: 15. Here the CDR3 reads CASSMILTSGSRRETQYF. In DNA form, the CDR3 reads TGTGCCAGCAGCATGATACTGACTAGCGGGAGTCGTCGCGAGACCCAGTACTTC.

CDR3 DNA: TGTGCCAGCTCACCTCTGACCTACGAGCAGTACTTC. This codes for CASSPLTYEQYF. V and J are TRBV18 and TRBJ2-7; no definite D call. Trimming shortened V by 3 bases and J by 2 bases, and 5 bases separated the two germline ends. The CDR3 totals 12 residues. Germline CDR1 reads KGHSH; CDR2 reads LQKENI.

The chain has TRBV21-1 and TRBJ2-1; the listed D gene, TRBD2, was not tested against the DNA. TRBV21-1 is marked as a pseudogene. The CDR3 totals 12 residues. The CDR3 reads CAWTSVNNEQFF. The CDR3 DNA follows: TGTGCTTGGACTAGCGTCAACAATGAGCAGTTCTTC.

This clone was found once. The V and J genes are TRBV5-1 and TRBJ1-1; tentatively, D is TRBD1 (6 bases). Germline loops: CDR1 SGHRS, CDR2 YFSETQ. Deletions cut 4 bases from V and 5 bases from J, with 18 bases between. The CDR3 is 15 residues long. As DNA, the CDR3 is TGCGCCAGCAGCCCTCTGGCGGGGGCAAGAACTGAAGCTTTCTTT. Amino acids: CASSPLAGARTEAFF.

This chain links TRBV19 with TRBJ2-1; 9 nucleotides agree with TRBD2. Germline-derived CDR1 and CDR2 are LNHDA and SQIVND (reference sequence). The V segment lost 5 bases and the J segment 4 bases; nucleotides outside the gene matches: 6. This CDR3 has 15 residues. CDR3 protein: CASSLWREGYNEQFF. The CDR3 nucleotides are TGTGCCAGTAGTTTATGGCGGGAGGGATACAATGAGCAGTTCTTC.

V and J are TRBV13 and TRBJ2-6; maybe TRBD1 (5 bases). In germline, CDR1 is PRHDT, CDR2 FYEKMQ (reference sequence). Trimming removed 7 bases from V and 0 bases from J, with 16 bases in between. The CDR3 length is 17 residues. CDR3 region: CASTFTEGASGANVLTF. The CDR3 nucleotides are TGTGCCAGCACCTTCACGGAAGGGGCCTCTGGGGCCAACGTCCTGACTTTC.

This clone was observed once. The chain uses TRBV10-3 and TRBJ2-3, with 7 bases fitting TRBD1. The CDR3 is 12 residues long. Germline lookup yields CDR1 ENHRY and CDR2 SYGVKD. J was trimmed by 1 base and V by 9 bases; bases with no gene match: 1. CDR3 in DNA: TGTGCCATGGGACAGCGCACAGATACGCAGTATTTT. This translates into CAMGQRTDTQYF.